This T cell receptor (beta chain) was captured by sequencing in a study of CD8 T cells in ankylosing spondylitis. Study-wide results and caveats: Matched ankylosing spondylitis synovial fluid reportedly contained a significantly enriched population of disease-linked clones. Past studies reported some motif variants in reactive arthritis synovial fluid and blood. CD8+ by phenotype, disease-linked clones were relatively rare in peripheral blood. A motif in TCR beta, a set of seven to nine highly homologous variants, appeared characteristic of ankylosing spondylitis blood.

Comments on this clonotype: Its antigen is undetermined.

It was by quantitative 5'-RACE with molecular barcodes that TCR beta libraries were made. One entry per CDR3 protein results from TCRdb running MiXCR on the 5' RACE reads. The data hold approximately 300,000 distinct CDR3 sequences, with under 8.5% observed a single time. V lost 4 bases to trimming and J lost 1 base; unmatched junction nucleotides: 7. This CDR3 is built from 18 residues. Germline V gene sequence: CDR1 LGHNA, CDR2 YNFKEQ. This sequence was found in a male donor with ankylosing spondylitis. The J gene is TRBJ2-7, the V gene TRBV4-2; 16 nucleotides line up with TRBD2. The sample consisted of blood, either unsorted or a sorted T cell fraction (not recorded which). The CDR3 coding sequence is TGTGCCAGCAGCCCGGGACTAGCGGGAGGGTCCCCGTCCTACGAGCAGTACTTC. This encodes CASSPGLAGGSPSYEQYF.